This section outlines one T cell receptor beta chain sequence together with its context. The data were taken from a study of cytomegalovirus exposure and HLA in healthy donors. J gave up 4 bases and V 6 bases, and 5 bases lay outside the gene matches. The germline gives CDR1 SGHTA, CDR2 FQGTGA. CDR3 length: 13 residues. It was with 60 Vbeta and 13 Jbeta primers that the PCR ran. TCRdb's copy holds only in-frame clones and misses some; the assay was immunoSEQ multiplex PCR. The sample holds 150,000 to 200,000 clones, under 80% seen once. The V call is TRBV7-3, the J call TRBJ1-1, with TRBD1 identical over 7 bases. The sequence was collected from a female donor in good health and CMV-seronegative. The sequencing input was PBMCs. In DNA form, the CDR3 reads TGTGCCAGCAGGTCCCAGGGGGGCACTGAAGCTTTCTTT. Translated: CASRSQGGTEAFF.